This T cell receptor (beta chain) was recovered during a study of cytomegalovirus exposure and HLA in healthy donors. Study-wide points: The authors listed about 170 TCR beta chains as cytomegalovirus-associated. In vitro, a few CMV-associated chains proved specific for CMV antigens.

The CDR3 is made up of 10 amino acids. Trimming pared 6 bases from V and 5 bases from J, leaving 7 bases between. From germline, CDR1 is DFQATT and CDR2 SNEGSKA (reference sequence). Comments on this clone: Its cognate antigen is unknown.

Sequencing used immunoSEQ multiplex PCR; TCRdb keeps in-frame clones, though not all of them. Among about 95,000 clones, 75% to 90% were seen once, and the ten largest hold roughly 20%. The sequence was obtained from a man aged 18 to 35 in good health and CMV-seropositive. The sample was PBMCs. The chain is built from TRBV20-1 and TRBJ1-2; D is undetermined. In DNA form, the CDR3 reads TGCAGTGCCCAGAGGTATGGCTACACCTTC. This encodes CSAQRYGYTF.